This T cell receptor beta chain was recovered during a study of T cells in women clearing cervical HPV infection. Across the study: Cases were women with histologically confirmed HPV16-related CIN3 or worse, including 2 invasive cancers. Controls were women whose single incident HPV16 infection cleared within 12 months without precancer or cancer. General observations from the study: Repertoire richness, not evenness, was significantly elevated in CIN3+ cases versus controls.

immunoSEQ multiplex PCR used an average of roughly 1,300 ng genomic DNA. The table came from immunoSEQ multiplex PCR; TCRdb's copy has only in-frame clones and leaves some out. The sample is made up of under 35,000 clones, and the top ten hold roughly 3.4% of it. V was cut by 6 bases and J by 5 bases, with 11 bases left in between. CDR3 length: 14 residues. Germline CDR1 and CDR2: SNHLY and FYNNEI. Concerning this clone: Its antigen remains unidentified. The CDR3 end is not reached by the read, which stops 3 residues before it; the germline J gene fills it in.

The receptor was isolated from a woman aged 18 to 75 with a cervical HPV16 infection that either progressed to CIN3+ or cleared (not recorded which). The genes are TRBV2 and TRBJ1-6; TRBD1 is a possible D gene (5 bases). The sequenced material came from blood buffy coat. The CDR3 bases that were read are TGTGCCAGCAGCTCAGGGCGCGATAATTCACCC. Translation: CASSSGRDNSP. The complete CDR3 sequence is CASSSGRDNSPLHF.